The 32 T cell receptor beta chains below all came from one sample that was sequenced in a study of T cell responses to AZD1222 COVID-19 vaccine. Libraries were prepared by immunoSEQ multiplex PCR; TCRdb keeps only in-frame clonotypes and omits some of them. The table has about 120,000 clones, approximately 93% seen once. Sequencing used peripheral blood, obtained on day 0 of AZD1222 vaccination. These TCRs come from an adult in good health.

CDR3 nucleotides: TGTGCCAGCAGCCAAGAACTAGCGGCAAACAATGAGCAGTTCTTC. This gives the protein CASSQELAANNEQFF. V is TRBV3-1 (or the pseudogene TRBV3-2) and J is TRBJ2-1, with TRBD2 matching 8 bases. J was trimmed by 5 bases and V by 0 bases; bases with no gene match: 3. The germline CDR1 and CDR2 sequences are LGHDT and YNNKEL (reference sequence). CDR3 size: 15 residues.

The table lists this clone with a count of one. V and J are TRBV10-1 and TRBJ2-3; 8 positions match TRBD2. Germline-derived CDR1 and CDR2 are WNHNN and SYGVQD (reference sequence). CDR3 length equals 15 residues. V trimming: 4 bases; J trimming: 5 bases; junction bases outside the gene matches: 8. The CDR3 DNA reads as TGCGCCAGCAGTGGGAGCGGGAGTAGGAGAGATACGCAGTATTTT. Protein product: CASSGSGSRRDTQYF.

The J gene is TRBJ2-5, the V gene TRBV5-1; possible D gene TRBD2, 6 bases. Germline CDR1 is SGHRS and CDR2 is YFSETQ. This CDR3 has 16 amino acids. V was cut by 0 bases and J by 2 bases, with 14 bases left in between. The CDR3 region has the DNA TGCGCCAGCAGCTTGGCAGTCGCGGGGACGCAAGAGACCCAGTACTTC. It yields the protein CASSLAVAGTQETQYF.

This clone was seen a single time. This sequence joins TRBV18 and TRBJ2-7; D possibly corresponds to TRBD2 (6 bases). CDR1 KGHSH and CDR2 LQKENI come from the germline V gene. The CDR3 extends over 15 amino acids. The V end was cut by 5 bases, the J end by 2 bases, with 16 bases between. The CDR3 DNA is TGTGCCAGCTCAGTGCGAGGAGGGGAAACCTACGAGCAGTACTTC. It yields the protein CASSVRGGETYEQYF.

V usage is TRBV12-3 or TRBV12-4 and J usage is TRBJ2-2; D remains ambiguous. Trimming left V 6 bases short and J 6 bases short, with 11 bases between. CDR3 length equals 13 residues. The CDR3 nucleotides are TGTGCCAGCAGACCCTCCCCCGCCGGGGAGCTGTTTTTT. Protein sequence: CASRPSPAGELFF.

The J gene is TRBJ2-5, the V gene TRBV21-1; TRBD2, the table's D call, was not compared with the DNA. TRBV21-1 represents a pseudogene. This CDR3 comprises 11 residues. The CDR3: CPRSIGETQYF. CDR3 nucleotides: TGTCCCCGTTCCATCGGGGAGACCCAGTACTTC.

For the CDR3, the DNA is TGTGCCAGCAGTTTTAGGGGAACTGAAGCTTTCTTT. This encodes CASSFRGTEAFF. The chain links TRBV12-3 or TRBV12-4 to TRBJ1-1, with D possibly matching TRBD1 (5 bases). The CDR3 has 12 amino acids. V dropped 3 bases and J dropped 5 bases, with 7 bases sitting between them.

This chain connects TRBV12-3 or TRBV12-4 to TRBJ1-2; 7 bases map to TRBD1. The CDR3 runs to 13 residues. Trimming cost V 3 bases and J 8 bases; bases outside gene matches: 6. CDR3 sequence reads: CASSFTQGPGYTF. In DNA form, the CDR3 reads TGTGCCAGCAGTTTCACACAGGGGCCCGGCTACACCTTC.

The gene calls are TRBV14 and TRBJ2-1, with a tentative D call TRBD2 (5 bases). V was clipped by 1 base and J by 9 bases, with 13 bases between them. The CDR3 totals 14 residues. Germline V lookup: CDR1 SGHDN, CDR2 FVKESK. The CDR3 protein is CASSQAERFLEQFF. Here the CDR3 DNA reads TGTGCCAGCAGCCAAGCGGAGCGGTTTCTTGAGCAGTTCTTC.

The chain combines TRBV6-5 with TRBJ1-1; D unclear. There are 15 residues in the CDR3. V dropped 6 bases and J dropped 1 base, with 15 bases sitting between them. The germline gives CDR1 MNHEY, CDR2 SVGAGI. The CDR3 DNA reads TGTGCCAGCAGGGGAGCAGAGGGCTGGAACACTGAAGCTTTCTTT. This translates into CASRGAEGWNTEAFF.

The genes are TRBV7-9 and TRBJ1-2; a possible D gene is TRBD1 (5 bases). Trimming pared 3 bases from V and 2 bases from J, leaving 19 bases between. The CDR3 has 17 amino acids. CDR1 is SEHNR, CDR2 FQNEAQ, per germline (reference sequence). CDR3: CASSFSVLSRGNYGYTF. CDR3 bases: TGTGCCAGCAGCTTTTCGGTTCTCTCTAGGGGAAACTATGGCTACACCTTC.

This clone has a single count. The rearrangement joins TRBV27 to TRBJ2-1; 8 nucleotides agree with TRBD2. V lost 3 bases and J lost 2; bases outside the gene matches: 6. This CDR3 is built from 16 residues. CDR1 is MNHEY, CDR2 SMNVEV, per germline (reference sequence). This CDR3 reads CASSLPGGPPYNEQFF. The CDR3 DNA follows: TGTGCCAGCAGTTTGCCGGGAGGGCCCCCCTACAATGAGCAGTTCTTC.

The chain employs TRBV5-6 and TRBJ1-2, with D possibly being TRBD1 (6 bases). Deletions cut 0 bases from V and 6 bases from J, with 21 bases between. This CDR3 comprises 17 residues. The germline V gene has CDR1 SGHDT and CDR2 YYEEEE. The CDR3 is CASSLAGQQGLLNGYTF. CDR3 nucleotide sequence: TGTGCCAGCAGCTTGGCCGGGCAACAGGGACTGTTGAATGGCTACACCTTC.

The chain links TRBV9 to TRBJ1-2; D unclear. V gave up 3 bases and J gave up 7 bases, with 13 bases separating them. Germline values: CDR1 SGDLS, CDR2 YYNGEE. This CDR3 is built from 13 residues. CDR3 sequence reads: CASSGRVAGGYTF. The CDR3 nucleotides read TGTGCCAGCAGCGGACGGGTAGCAGGTGGCTACACCTTC.

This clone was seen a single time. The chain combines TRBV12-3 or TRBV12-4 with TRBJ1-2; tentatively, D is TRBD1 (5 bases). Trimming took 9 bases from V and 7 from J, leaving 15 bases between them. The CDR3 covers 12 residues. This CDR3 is CASAGGTPGYTF. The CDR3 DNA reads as TGTGCCAGTGCGGGCGGGACGCCTGGCTACACCTTC.

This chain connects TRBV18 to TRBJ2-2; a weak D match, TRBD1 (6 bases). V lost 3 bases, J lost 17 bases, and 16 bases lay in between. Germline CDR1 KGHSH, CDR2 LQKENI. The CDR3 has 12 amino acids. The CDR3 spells CASSPKDEDRFF. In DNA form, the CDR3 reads TGTGCCAGCTCACCTAAAGATGAGGACAGATTTTTT. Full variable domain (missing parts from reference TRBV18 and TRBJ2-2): NAGVMQNPRHLVRRRGQEARLRCSPMKGHSHVYWYRQLPEEGLKFMVYLQKENIIDESGMPKERFSAEFPKEGPSILRIQQVVRGDSAAYFCASSPKDEDRFFGEGSRLTVL.

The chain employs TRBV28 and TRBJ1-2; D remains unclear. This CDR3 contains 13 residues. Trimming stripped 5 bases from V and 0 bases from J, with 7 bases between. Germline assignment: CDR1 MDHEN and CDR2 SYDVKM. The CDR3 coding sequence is TGTGCCAGCAGTCTGACACCTAACTATGGCTACACCTTC. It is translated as CASSLTPNYGYTF.

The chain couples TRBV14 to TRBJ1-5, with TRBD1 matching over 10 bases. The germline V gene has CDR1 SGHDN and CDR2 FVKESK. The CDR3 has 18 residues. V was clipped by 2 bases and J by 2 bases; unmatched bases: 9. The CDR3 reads CASSQPDRGRNGNQPQHF. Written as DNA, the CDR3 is TGTGCCAGCAGCCAACCCGACAGGGGGCGAAACGGCAATCAGCCCCAGCATTTT.

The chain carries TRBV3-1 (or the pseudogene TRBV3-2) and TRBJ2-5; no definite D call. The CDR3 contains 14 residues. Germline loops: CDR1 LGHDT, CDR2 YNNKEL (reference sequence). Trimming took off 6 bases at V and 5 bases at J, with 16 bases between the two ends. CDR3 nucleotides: TGTGCCAGCAGTAGAGGCCAGGTGTGGGAGACCCAGTACTTC. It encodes CASSRGQVWETQYF.

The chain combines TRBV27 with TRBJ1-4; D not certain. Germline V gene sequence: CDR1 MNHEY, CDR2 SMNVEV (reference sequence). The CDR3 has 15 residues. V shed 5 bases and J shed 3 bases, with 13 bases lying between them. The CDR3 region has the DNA TGTGCCAGCAGTCCATGGGGTCGCTCTAATGAAAAACTGTTTTTT. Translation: CASSPWGRSNEKLFF.

CDR3 sequence reads: CASSLFPGANPTNEKLFF. CDR3 DNA sequence: TGCGCCAGCAGCTTGTTTCCGGGGGCGAATCCAACTAATGAAAAACTGTTTTTT. The chain carries TRBV5-1 and TRBJ1-4; D may be TRBD1 (6 bases). Per the germline V gene, CDR1 is SGHRS and CDR2 is YFSETQ. The germline V and J ends were trimmed by 1 base and 0 bases, with 16 bases remaining between them. This CDR3 contains 18 residues.

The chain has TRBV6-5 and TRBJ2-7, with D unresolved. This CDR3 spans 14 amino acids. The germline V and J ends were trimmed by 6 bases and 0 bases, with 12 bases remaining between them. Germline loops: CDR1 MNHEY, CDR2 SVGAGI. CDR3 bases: TGTGCCAGCAGGAAGGAGTGGGACTCCTACGAGCAGTACTTC. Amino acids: CASRKEWDSYEQYF.

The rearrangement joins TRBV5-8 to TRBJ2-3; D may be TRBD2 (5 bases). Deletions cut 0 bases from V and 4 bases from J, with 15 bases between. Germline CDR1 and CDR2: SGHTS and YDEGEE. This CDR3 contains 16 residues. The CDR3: CASSLGVGYGADTQYF. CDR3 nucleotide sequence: TGTGCCAGCAGCTTGGGTGTGGGGTACGGGGCAGATACGCAGTATTTT.

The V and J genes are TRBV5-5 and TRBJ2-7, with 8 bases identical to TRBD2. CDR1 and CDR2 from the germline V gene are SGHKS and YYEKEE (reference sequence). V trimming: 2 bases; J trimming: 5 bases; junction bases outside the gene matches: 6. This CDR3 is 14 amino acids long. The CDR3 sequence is CASSFLAGMDEQYF. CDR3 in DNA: TGTGCCAGCAGCTTCCTAGCGGGTATGGACGAGCAGTACTTC.

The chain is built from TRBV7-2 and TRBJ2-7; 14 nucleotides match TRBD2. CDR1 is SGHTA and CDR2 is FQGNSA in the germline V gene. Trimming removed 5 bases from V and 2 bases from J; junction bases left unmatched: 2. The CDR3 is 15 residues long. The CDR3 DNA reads TGTGCCAGCAGCCCGGGACTAGCGGGAGCCTACGAGCAGTACTTC. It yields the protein CASSPGLAGAYEQYF.

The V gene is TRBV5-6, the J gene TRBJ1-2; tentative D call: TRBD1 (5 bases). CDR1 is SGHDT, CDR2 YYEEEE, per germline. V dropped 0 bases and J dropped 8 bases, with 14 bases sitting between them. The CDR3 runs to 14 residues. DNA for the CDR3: TGTGCCAGCAGCTTGGCCGAAGGGGCCTTGGGCTACACCTTC. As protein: CASSLAEGALGYTF.

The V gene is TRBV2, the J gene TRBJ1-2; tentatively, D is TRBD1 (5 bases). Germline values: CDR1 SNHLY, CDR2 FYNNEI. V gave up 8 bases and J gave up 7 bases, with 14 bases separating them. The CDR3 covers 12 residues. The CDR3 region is CASGLTGGGYTF. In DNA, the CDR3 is TGTGCCAGCGGCTTGACTGGGGGTGGCTACACCTTC.

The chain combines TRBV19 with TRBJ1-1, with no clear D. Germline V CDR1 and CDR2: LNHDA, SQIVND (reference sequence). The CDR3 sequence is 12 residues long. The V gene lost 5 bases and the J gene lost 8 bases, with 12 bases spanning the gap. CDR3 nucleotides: TGTGCCAGTAGTGGGGTCAGTGCCGAAGCTTTCTTT. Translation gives CASSGVSAEAFF.

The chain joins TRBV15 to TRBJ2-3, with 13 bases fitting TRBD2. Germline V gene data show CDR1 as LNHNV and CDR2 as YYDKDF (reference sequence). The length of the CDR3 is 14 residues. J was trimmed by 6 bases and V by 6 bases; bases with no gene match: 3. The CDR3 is CATRGLAGVDTQYF. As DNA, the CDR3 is TGTGCCACCAGAGGACTAGCGGGAGTGGATACGCAGTATTTT. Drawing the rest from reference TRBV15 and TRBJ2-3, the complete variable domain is DAMVIQNPRYQVTQFGKPVTLSCSQTLNHNVMYWYQQKSSQAPKLLFHYYDKDFNNEADTPDNFQSRRPNTSFCFLDIRSPGLGDTAMYLCATRGLAGVDTQYFGPGTRLTVL.

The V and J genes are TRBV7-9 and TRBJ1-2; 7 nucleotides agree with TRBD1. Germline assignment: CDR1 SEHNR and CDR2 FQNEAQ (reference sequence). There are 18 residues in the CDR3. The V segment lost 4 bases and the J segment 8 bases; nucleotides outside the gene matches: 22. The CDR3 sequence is CASSSGGGTVSGIYGYTF. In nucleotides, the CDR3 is TGTGCCAGCAGCTCCGGAGGAGGGACAGTCTCTGGTATCTACGGCTACACCTTC.

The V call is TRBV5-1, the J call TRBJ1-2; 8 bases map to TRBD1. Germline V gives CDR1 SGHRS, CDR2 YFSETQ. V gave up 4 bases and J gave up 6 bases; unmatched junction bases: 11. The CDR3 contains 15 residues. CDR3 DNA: TGCGCCAGCAGCCCGACAGGGGCGAGAATGGATGGCTACACCTTC. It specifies CASSPTGARMDGYTF. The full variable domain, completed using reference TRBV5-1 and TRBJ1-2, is KAGVTQTPRYLIKTRGQQVTLSCSPISGHRSVSWYQQTPGQGLQFLFEYFSETQRNKGNFPGRFSGRQFSNSRSEMNVSTLELGDSALYLCASSPTGARMDGYTFGSGTRLTVV.

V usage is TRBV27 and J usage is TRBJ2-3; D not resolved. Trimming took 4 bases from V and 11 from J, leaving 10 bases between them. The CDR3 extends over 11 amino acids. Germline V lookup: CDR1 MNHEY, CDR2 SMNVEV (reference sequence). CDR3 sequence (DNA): TGTGCCAGCAGTTCCCCCTTAAGGCAGTATTTT. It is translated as CASSSPLRQYF.